The entry below describes one T cell receptor (beta chain). Antigen unknown. These data belong to a study of OX40 agonist ivuxolimab in advanced cancers. The wider study: Across the patients, intravenous ivuxolimab was delivered every 2 weeks at 0.01 to 10 mg/kg. Patients undergoing dose escalation presented with hepatocellular carcinoma, melanoma, renal cell or head and neck cancer.

With baseline, cycle 4 day 1, and cycle 7 day 1 as timepoints, blood was sampled. TCRdb keeps only in-frame clones here, not all; method: immunoSEQ multiplex PCR. The sample shows about 76,000 clones, approximately 85% of them seen only once. Findings of the study overall: Expanded clones were, on average, more numerous in CD8+ T cells than in CD4+.

The CDR3 contains 14 residues. Germline V gene lookup returns CDR1 MNHNS and CDR2 SASEGT. Germline trimming cut 5 bases from V and 7 bases from J; bases unmatched to any gene: 8. The sequence was obtained from an adult with an advanced solid tumor such as melanoma, head and neck, liver or kidney cancer. The rearrangement uses TRBV6-1 and TRBJ1-2, with 9 bases that match TRBD1. This material consisted of CD4+ or CD8+ T cells sorted from blood, taken in a trial of the OX40 agonist ivuxolimab. CDR3 sequence reads: CASSTGGEVIGYTF. The CDR3 coding sequence is TGTGCCAGCAGTACAGGGGGCGAGGTAATTGGCTACACCTTC.